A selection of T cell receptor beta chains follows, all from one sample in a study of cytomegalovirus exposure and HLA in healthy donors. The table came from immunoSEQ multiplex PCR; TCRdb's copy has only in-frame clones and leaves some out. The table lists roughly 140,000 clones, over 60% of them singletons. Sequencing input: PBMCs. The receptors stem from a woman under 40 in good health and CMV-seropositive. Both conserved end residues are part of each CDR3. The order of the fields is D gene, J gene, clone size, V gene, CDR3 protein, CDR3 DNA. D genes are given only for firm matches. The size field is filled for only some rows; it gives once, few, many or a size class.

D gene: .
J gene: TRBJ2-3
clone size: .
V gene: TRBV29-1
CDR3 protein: CSSRDISRDTQYF
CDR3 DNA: TGCAGCTCCCGGGACATTTCACGGGATACGCAGTATTTT

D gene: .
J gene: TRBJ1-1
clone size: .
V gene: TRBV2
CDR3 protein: CASNREGMNAEAFF
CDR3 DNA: TGTGCCAGCAACCGGGAGGGAATGAACGCTGAAGCTTTCTTT

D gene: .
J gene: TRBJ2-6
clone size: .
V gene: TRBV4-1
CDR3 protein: CASSQDWQSGANVLTF
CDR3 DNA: TGCGCCAGCAGCCAAGACTGGCAGTCTGGGGCCAACGTCCTGACTTTC

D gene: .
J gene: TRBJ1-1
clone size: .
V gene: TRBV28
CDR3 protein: CASSLLPGEGEAFF
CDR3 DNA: TGTGCCAGCAGTCTCCTCCCAGGGGAAGGTGAAGCTTTCTTT

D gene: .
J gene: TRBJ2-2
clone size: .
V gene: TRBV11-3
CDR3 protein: CASKIGSLAGELFF
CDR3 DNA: TGTGCCAGCAAGATCGGGAGTTTGGCCGGGGAGCTGTTTTTT

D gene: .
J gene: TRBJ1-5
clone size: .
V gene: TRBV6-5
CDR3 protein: CASRGRGVGNQPQHF
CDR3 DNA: TGTGCCAGCAGGGGACGGGGGGTGGGCAATCAGCCCCAGCATTTT

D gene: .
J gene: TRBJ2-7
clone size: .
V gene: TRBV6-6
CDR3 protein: CASRQGFYEQYF
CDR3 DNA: TGTGCCAGCAGACAGGGATTCTACGAGCAGTACTTC

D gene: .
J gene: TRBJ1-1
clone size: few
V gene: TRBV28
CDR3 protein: CASSFWAGGAEAFF
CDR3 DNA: TGTGCCAGCAGTTTCTGGGCCGGGGGGGCTGAAGCTTTCTTT

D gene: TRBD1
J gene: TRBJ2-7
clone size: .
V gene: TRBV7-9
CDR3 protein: CASSTRQGYEQYF
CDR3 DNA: TGTGCCAGCAGCACAAGACAGGGGTATGAGCAGTACTTC

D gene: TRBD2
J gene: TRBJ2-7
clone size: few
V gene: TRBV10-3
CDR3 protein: CAISGGASGALEQYF
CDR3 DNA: TGTGCCATCAGTGGGGGAGCTAGCGGGGCCCTCGAGCAGTACTTC

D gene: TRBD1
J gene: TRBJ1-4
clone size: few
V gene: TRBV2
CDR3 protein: CASSAGQGVEKLFF
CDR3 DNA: TGTGCCAGCAGTGCGGGCCAGGGGGTCGAAAAACTGTTTTTT

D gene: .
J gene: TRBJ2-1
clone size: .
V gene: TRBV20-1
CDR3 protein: CSAIEVREQFF
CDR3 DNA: TGCAGTGCTATCGAGGTTCGGGAGCAGTTCTTC

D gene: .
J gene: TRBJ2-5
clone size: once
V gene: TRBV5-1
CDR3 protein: CASSLLAGQETQYF
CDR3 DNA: TGCGCCAGCAGCTTGCTGGCAGGCCAAGAGACCCAGTACTTC

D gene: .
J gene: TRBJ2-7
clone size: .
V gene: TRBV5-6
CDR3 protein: CASSRGGQLGQYF
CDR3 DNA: TGTGCCAGCAGCCGAGGTGGTCAATTGGGGCAGTACTTC

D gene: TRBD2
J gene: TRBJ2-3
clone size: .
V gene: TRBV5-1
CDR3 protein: CASSSLAGGETNTQYF
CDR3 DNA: TGCGCCAGCAGCTCCCTAGCGGGAGGCGAAACGAATACGCAGTATTTT

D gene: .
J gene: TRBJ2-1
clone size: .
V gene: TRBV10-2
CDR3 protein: CASSPWVLDSYNEQFF
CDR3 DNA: TGCGCCAGCAGTCCCTGGGTGCTAGATTCCTACAATGAGCAGTTCTTC

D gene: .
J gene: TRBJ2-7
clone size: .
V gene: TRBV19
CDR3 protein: CASRGRQLGEQYF
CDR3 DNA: TGTGCCAGTAGGGGGCGGCAGCTTGGCGAGCAGTACTTC

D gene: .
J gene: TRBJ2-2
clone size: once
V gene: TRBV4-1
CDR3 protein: CASSQDGGRTGELFF
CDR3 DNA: TGCGCCAGCAGCCAAGACGGGGGTCGGACCGGGGAGCTGTTTTTT

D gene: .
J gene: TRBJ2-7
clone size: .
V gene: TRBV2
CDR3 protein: CASSGGRGSYEQYF
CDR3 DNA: TGTGCCAGCAGCGGAGGTCGCGGCTCCTACGAGCAGTACTTC

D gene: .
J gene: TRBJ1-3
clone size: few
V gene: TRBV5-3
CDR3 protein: CARSLAVAMLDMESGNTIYF
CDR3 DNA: TGTGCCAGAAGCTTAGCGGTTGCCATGCTGGATATGGAGTCTGGAAACACCATATATTTT

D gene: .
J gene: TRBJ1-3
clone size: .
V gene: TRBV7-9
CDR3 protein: CASSHQMDSSGNTIYF
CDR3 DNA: TGTGCCAGCAGCCACCAAATGGACAGCTCTGGAAACACCATATATTTT

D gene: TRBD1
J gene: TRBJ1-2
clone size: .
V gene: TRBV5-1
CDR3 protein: CASDLGGGAGGYTF
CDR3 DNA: TGCGCCAGCGACTTGGGAGGGGGCGCGGGTGGCTACACCTTC

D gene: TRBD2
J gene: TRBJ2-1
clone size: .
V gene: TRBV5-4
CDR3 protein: CASSLGLAGRNEQFF
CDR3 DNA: TGTGCCAGCAGCTTGGGGCTAGCGGGCCGAAATGAGCAGTTCTTC

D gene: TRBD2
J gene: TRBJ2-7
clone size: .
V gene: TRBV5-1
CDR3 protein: CASTGTSASYEQYF
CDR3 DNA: TGCGCCAGCACCGGGACTAGCGCTTCCTACGAGCAGTACTTC

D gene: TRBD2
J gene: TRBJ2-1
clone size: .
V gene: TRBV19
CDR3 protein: CASRQRGQYNEQFF
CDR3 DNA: TGTGCCAGTAGACAGCGGGGGCAGTACAATGAGCAGTTCTTC

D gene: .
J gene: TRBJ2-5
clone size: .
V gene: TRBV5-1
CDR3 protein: CASSLPGSETQYF
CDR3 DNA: TGCGCCAGCAGCTTGCCGGGTTCGGAGACCCAGTACTTC

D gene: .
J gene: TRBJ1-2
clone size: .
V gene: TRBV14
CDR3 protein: CASSQGTNYGYTF
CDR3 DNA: TGTGCCAGCAGCCAAGGAACAAACTATGGCTACACCTTC

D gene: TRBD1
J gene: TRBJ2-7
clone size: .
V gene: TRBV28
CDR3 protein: CASRTGGSEQYF
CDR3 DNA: TGTGCCAGCAGGACAGGGGGCAGCGAGCAGTACTTC

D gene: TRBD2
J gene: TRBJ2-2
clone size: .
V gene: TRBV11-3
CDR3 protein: CASSLDRGLAGEPGELFF
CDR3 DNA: TGTGCCAGCAGCTTAGATCGAGGCCTAGCGGGAGAGCCCGGGGAGCTGTTTTTT

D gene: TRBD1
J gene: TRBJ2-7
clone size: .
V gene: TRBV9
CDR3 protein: CASSVSGQGYEQYF
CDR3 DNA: TGTGCCAGCAGCGTATCGGGACAGGGCTACGAGCAGTACTTC

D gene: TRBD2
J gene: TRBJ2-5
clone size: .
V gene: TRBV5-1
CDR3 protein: CASSFAGGEETQYF
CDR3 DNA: TGCGCCAGCAGCTTTGCGGGGGGAGAGGAGACCCAGTACTTC

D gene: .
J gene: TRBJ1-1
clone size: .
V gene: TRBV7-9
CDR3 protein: CASSSRGGNAEAFF
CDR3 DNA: TGTGCCAGCAGCTCTCGGGGGGGGAACGCTGAAGCTTTCTTT

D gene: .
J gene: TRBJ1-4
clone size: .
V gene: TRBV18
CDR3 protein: CASSPPGQGGEKLFF
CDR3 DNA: TGTGCCAGCTCACCACCGGGGCAGGGCGGTGAAAAACTGTTTTTT

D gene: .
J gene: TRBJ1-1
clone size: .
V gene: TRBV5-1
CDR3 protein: CASRPPGGGTEAFF
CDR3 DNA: TGCGCCAGCAGACCCCCGGGGGGCGGCACTGAAGCTTTCTTT

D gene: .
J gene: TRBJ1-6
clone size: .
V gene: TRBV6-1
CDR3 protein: CASSTGGGRNSPLHF
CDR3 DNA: TGTGCCAGCAGTACTGGGGGCGGCCGCAATTCACCCCTCCACTTT

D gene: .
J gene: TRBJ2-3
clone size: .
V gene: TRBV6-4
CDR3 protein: CASPAGPPGGTDTQYF
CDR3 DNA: TGTGCCAGCCCTGCGGGACCCCCCGGAGGCACAGATACGCAGTATTTT